Shown below are 19 T cell receptor beta chains from a single sample sequenced in a study of cytomegalovirus exposure and HLA in healthy donors. Vbeta (60) and Jbeta (13) primers were used in the PCR. Assay used: immunoSEQ multiplex PCR; TCRdb lists only in-frame clones, some missing. The profile covers roughly 150,000 clones, with approximately 78% appearing a single time and less than 3% taken by the ten largest. Sequences were obtained from PBMCs. Every receptor here comes from a male donor in good health and CMV-seronegative.

This clone has just a few counts. The chain employs TRBV19 and TRBJ1-5; 7 positions match TRBD1. Trimming took 5 bases from V and 2 from J; bases not matched to a gene: 6. The CDR3 contains 15 residues. Germline V lookup: CDR1 LNHDA, CDR2 SQIVND (reference sequence). The CDR3 sequence is CASSDTGTGNQPQHF. The CDR3, as DNA: TGTGCCAGTAGTGACACCGGGACAGGCAATCAGCCCCAGCATTTT.

The rearrangement links TRBV7-9 to TRBJ2-1, with 8 bases lining up with TRBD1. This CDR3 is 15 amino acids long. Germline CDR1 reads SEHNR; CDR2 reads FQNEAQ (reference sequence). The trim removed 5 bases at V and 5 bases at J, leaving 8 bases unmatched. CDR3 in DNA: TGTGCCAGCAGCCGACTAGGACAGGGAAACAATGAGCAGTTCTTC. It encodes CASSRLGQGNNEQFF. Full variable domain (remainder filled in from reference TRBV7-9 and TRBJ2-1): DTGVSQNPRHKITKRGQNVTFRCDPISEHNRLYWYRQTLGQGPEFLTYFQNEAQLEKSRLLSDRFSAERPKGSFSTLEIQRTEQGDSAMYLCASSRLGQGNNEQFFGPGTRLTVL.

The chain joins TRBV28 to TRBJ1-5, with a weak D call TRBD1 (6 bases). The CDR3 contains 17 residues. Trimming stripped 5 bases from V and 0 bases from J, with 17 bases between. Germline V CDR1 and CDR2: MDHEN, SYDVKM. The CDR3: CASSLNPRTDSNQPQHF. CDR3 sequence (DNA): TGTGCCAGCAGTCTCAACCCTCGGACAGATAGCAATCAGCCCCAGCATTTT. Drawing the rest from reference TRBV28 and TRBJ1-5, the complete variable domain is DVKVTQSSRYLVKRTGEKVFLECVQDMDHENMFWYRQDPGLGLRLIYFSYDVKMKEKGDIPEGYSVSREKKERFSLILESASTNQTSMYLCASSLNPRTDSNQPQHFGDGTRLSIL.

The rearrangement uses TRBV27 and TRBJ2-7, with a tentative D call TRBD2 (5 bases). Between the trimmed V and J ends, which lost 3 bases and 3 bases, there was a span of 12 bases. The CDR3 is 14 amino acids. Germline-derived CDR1 and CDR2 are MNHEY and SMNVEV (reference sequence). The CDR3 protein is CASSFRWENYEQYF. The CDR3 DNA reads TGTGCCAGCAGTTTTCGGTGGGAGAACTACGAGCAGTACTTC.

This chain joins TRBV28 and TRBJ2-2; D is perhaps TRBD1 (6 bases). Trimming took 3 bases from V and 5 from J, leaving 19 bases between them. Per the germline V gene, CDR1 is MDHEN and CDR2 is SYDVKM. The CDR3 spans 17 residues. The CDR3: CASSFPGQSVYTGELFF. In DNA form, the CDR3 reads TGTGCCAGCAGTTTTCCAGGACAGTCAGTCTATACCGGGGAGCTGTTTTTT.

This sequence joins TRBV27 and TRBJ1-4, with 10 bases identical to TRBD1. The CDR3 covers 15 residues. Unmatched junction bases numbered 7, after V lost 5 bases and J lost 7 bases. Looked up from germline, CDR1 is MNHEY and CDR2 is SMNVEV (reference sequence). The CDR3 DNA reads TGTGCCAGCAGTGAGGACAGGGGGGCTTCTGAAAAACTGTTTTTT. Protein: CASSEDRGASEKLFF. Complete variable domain (other parts from reference TRBV27 and TRBJ1-4): EAQVTQNPRYLITVTGKKLTVTCSQNMNHEYMSWYRQDPGLGLRQIYYSMNVEVTDKGDVPEGYKVSRKEKRNFPLILESPSPNQTSLYFCASSEDRGASEKLFFGSGTQLSVL.

The chain joins TRBV7-9 to TRBJ2-7, with TRBD1 identical over 10 bases. Looked up from germline, CDR1 is SEHNR and CDR2 is FQNEAQ (reference sequence). V was pared by 5 bases and J by 4 bases, with 8 bases of the junction left unmatched. The CDR3 is 15 residues long. CDR3 protein: CASSPGTGVSYEQYF. CDR3 in DNA: TGTGCCAGCAGCCCCGGGACAGGGGTATCGTACGAGCAGTACTTC.

Worth noting for this clone: Its ends do not fully match the called genes, so a read error is possible. J is TRBJ1-5 and V is TRBV7-9; D perhaps matches TRBD1 (6 bases). This CDR3 has 12 residues. Germline values: CDR1 SEHNR, CDR2 FQNEAQ (reference sequence). Written as DNA, the CDR3 is TGTGCCAGCAGCTCAGGATCCGGGACACCTAATTTT. Its translation is CASSSGSGTPNF.

The genes are TRBV4-2 and TRBJ1-1; D not resolved. V was trimmed by 0 bases and J by 3 bases, leaving 5 bases between them. CDR3 length: 13 amino acids. The germline gives CDR1 LGHNA, CDR2 YNFKEQ. Written as DNA, the CDR3 is TGTGCCAGCAGCCAAGATTCGTACACTGAAGCTTTCTTT. This sequence encodes CASSQDSYTEAFF.

The chain joins TRBV5-4 to TRBJ2-2, with a weak D call TRBD2 (7 bases). CDR3 size: 18 residues. V was pared by 3 bases and J by 10 bases, with 28 bases between. CDR1 is SGHNT and CDR2 is YYREEE in the germline V gene (reference sequence). The CDR3 spells CASSSGGGGSPSQLELFF. CDR3 sequence (DNA): TGTGCCAGCAGCTCTGGGGGGGGCGGGTCACCCTCACAGCTGGAGCTGTTTTTT.

This clone occurred once. The CDR3: CASTERGVRETQYF. The CDR3 region has the DNA TGTGCCAGCACCGAGCGGGGTGTACGGGAGACCCAGTACTTC. The chain links TRBV6-1 to TRBJ2-5; 7 bases line up with TRBD2. V shed 7 bases, J shed 5 bases, and the junction held 10 bases outside the gene matches. Germline V gene data show CDR1 as MNHNS and CDR2 as SASEGT. The CDR3 runs to 14 residues.

The CDR3 DNA follows: TGTGCCAGCAGCCAAGGAAGCGGGAGAAAATCAACTAATGAAAAACTGTTTTTT. As protein: CASSQGSGRKSTNEKLFF. The V gene is TRBV4-2, the J gene TRBJ1-4; no definite D call. Germline CDR1 LGHNA, CDR2 YNFKEQ. With 1 base removed from V and 0 bases from J, the gap between germline ends came to 15 bases. The CDR3 consists of 18 residues.

This chain connects TRBV27 to TRBJ1-4; TRBD1 might be the D (6 bases). This CDR3 spans 15 amino acids. Germline values: CDR1 MNHEY, CDR2 SMNVEV (reference sequence). Trimming shortened V by 6 bases and J by 0 bases, and 11 bases separated the two germline ends. The CDR3 is CASSPQGSTNEKLFF. The CDR3 DNA reads as TGTGCCAGCAGCCCACAGGGTTCAACTAATGAAAAACTGTTTTTT.

The CDR3, as DNA: TGCAGCGTTGAAGAGGCCAGGGGAAGCACAGATACGCAGTATTTT. The encoded protein is CSVEEARGSTDTQYF. The chain links TRBV29-1 to TRBJ2-3, with D possibly matching TRBD1 (6 bases). Germline V gene lookup returns CDR1 SQVTM and CDR2 ANQGSEA. The CDR3 has 15 residues. V was cut by 0 bases and J by 0 bases, with 10 bases left in between.

The chain links TRBV18 to TRBJ2-7; 9 bases align to TRBD2. Unmatched junction bases numbered 3, after V lost 6 bases and J lost 0 bases. Looked up from germline, CDR1 is KGHSH and CDR2 is LQKENI. The CDR3 runs 14 residues. The CDR3 loop reads CASSPSGVSYEQYF. CDR3 sequence (DNA): TGTGCCAGCTCGCCTAGCGGGGTCTCCTACGAGCAGTACTTC.

This clone was seen only a few times. The V call is TRBV6-1, the J call TRBJ2-7; D perhaps matches TRBD1 (6 bases). The CDR3 is 16 residues long. Trimming removed 1 base from V and 4 bases from J, with 17 bases in between. CDR1 is MNHNS, CDR2 SASEGT, per germline. As DNA, the CDR3 is TGTGCCAGCAGTGAAGTAATCTGGGGGCGAATTTACGAGCAGTACTTC. The encoded protein is CASSEVIWGRIYEQYF.

V is TRBV27 and J is TRBJ1-2; D is unclear. The CDR3 runs 13 residues. V lost 2 bases and J lost 4, with 8 bases in between. Per germline, CDR1 MNHEY and CDR2 SMNVEV (reference sequence). This CDR3 is CASSLEVGYGYTF. CDR3 bases: TGTGCCAGCAGTTTAGAGGTTGGCTATGGCTACACCTTC.

The rearrangement uses TRBV30 and TRBJ1-1; D ambiguous. Germline V CDR1 and CDR2: GTSNPN, SVGIG (reference sequence). V was cut by 0 bases and J by 4 bases, with 9 bases left in between. CDR3 length equals 13 residues. DNA of the CDR3: TGTGCCTGGAGTGTATCGGGGTTCACTGAAGCTTTCTTT. Translated: CAWSVSGFTEAFF.

The chain recombines TRBV18 with TRBJ2-7, with 7 nucleotides matching TRBD2. The CDR3 covers 18 residues. Per the germline V gene, CDR1 is KGHSH and CDR2 is LQKENI. V was pared by 1 base and J by 5 bases, with 17 bases of the junction left unmatched. The CDR3 spells CASSPLDLGGSLFHEQYF. CDR3 coding DNA: TGTGCCAGCTCACCACTCGATCTCGGCGGGAGCCTGTTCCACGAGCAGTACTTC.